A single TCR beta chain is shown here with its context. Its antigen is as yet unknown. The length of the CDR3 is 15 residues. The junction had 5 bases not matched to a gene; V was cut back by 4 bases and J by 0 bases. Looked up from germline, CDR1 is SGHRS and CDR2 is YFSETQ. The data stem from a study of T cell responses to AZD1222 COVID-19 vaccine. Overall study findings and caveats: Dominant CD4 TCR responses targeted spike regions 160-218 and 743-854. Increased Spike-specific TCR breadth and depth were observed after two AZD1222 doses.

TCRdb keeps only in-frame clones here, not all; method: immunoSEQ multiplex PCR. Of approximately 73,000 clones in the sample, around four fifths were seen once. This sequence joins TRBV5-1 and TRBJ1-2, with TRBD1 identical over 8 bases. This clonotype was sampled from an adult in good health. The starting material was peripheral blood, obtained on day 0 of AZD1222 vaccination. The CDR3 nucleotides read TGCGCCAGCAGCGTGACAGGGGATGCTAACTATGGCTACACCTTC. This gives the protein CASSVTGDANYGYTF.